Here is one T cell receptor beta chain with its context. The clone's antigen remains unknown. No base quality information exists; no much larger clone differs at one position. V is pared back by 6 bases and J by 11 bases, with 10 bases lying between the germline termini. Measured from the cysteine to the phenylalanine, the CDR3 is 10 residues long. Here the CDR3 DNA is all that survives: 30 bases in frame from base 1. The data originate from a study (dated by TCRdb to the mid-2010s). Turning to the overall study: The study examined whether tumor-infiltrating Tregs in breast cancer are drawn from blood Tregs or arise in situ by conversion from other CD4+ T cell subsets.

Full-length TCR variable regions were amplified by 5' RACE PCR with constant-region reverse primers, followed by semi-nested PCR with Nested Universal Primer A. The ReliaPrep RNA Cell Miniprep System was used to extract total RNA, which was then reverse transcribed into 5'RACE-ready cDNA with the SMARTer RACE 5'/3' Kit. Multiplex adaptors were used to barcode the full-length TCR alpha and beta libraries, which were then sequenced on an Illumina MiSeq. The original methods were these. For each of nine subset-tissue groups, sequencing data from the five patients were pooled, and the groups were compared by unsupervised clustering of TCR gene usage. Repertoire similarity was calculated with the Morisita-Horn index, weighting shared sequences by their contribution to each repertoire. TCRdb reprocessed the public reads (quality trimming at Q25 with fastp, clone calling with MiXCR) and kept in-frame beta chains. Rows with one shared CDR3 protein collapse into an entry with the most common genes and DNA. TCRdb's processing, not the authors', yielded these V and J calls. Within this sample are some 62,000 distinct CDR3 sequences, with 30% of them counted one time only. In total, the top ten clones hold roughly 2% of the sample.

The study at large found these results: The TCR gene usage of tumor memory CD4+ T cells clustered together with blood and lymph node memory CD4+ cells and with lymph node naive CD4+ cells. Rather than covering whole repertoires, validation in the larger cohort was restricted to a single TCR beta V-J rearrangement. The TCR alpha and beta sequences of tumor-infiltrating Tregs showed the greatest overlap with tumor naive CD4+ T cells, followed by blood naive CD4+ T cells.

The Miltenyi Naive CD4+ T Cell Isolation kit was used to purify naive CD4+ T cells, and CD25 microbeads were used to remove Tregs. Tregs, naive and memory CD4+ T cells from tumor, blood and ipsilateral draining lymph nodes of five or six breast cancer patients underwent full-length TCR alpha and beta sequencing. Tumor tissue and lymph nodes from ipsilateral axillary dissection were perfused with PBS, minced and digested with collagenase I and hyaluronidase. Sorted cell populations were confirmed by FACS to exceed 90% purity. The sample comprised tumor-infiltrating naive CD4+ T cells sorted from the breast tumor. This sample's cell subset or site label indicates: naive CD4+ T cells, CD4+CD45RA+CD25-. The rearrangement combines TRBV12-3 or TRBV12-4 with TRBJ1-1; the D gene assignment is ambiguous. The TCR was taken from a female donor with breast cancer. CDR3 loop: CASSGVGAFF. The sequenced DNA is TGTGCCAGCAGCGGTGTGGGGGCTTTCTTT.